The next 20 T cell receptor beta chains were all read from a single sample in a study of blood T cell repertoires in COVID-19. Libraries were prepared by immunoSEQ multiplex PCR; TCRdb keeps only in-frame clonotypes and omits some of them. The sample consists of about 180,000 clones, 70% to 90% of them appearing once. What was sequenced was peripheral blood. The receptor source for this set is a human donor with active or convalescent COVID-19. The donor label of this sample is uncertain.

The genes are TRBV5-4 and TRBJ2-1, with 12 bases that match TRBD2. The CDR3 contains 15 residues. The V gene's germline CDR1 is SGHNT and CDR2 YYREEE (reference sequence). The V gene end was trimmed by 0 bases and the J gene end by 9 bases; junction bases not matched to a gene: 4. CDR3 coding DNA: TGTGCCAGCAGCTTGGGTCTAGCGGGGGGGCCTGAGCAGTTCTTC. Its protein product is CASSLGLAGGPEQFF.

This clone was recorded at least ten times. The J gene is TRBJ1-2, the V gene TRBV18, with D unclear. Germline V gene data show CDR1 as KGHSH and CDR2 as LQKENI. V lost 3 bases, J lost 12 bases, and 23 bases lay in between. CDR3 length: 15 residues. In DNA, the CDR3 is TGTGCCAGCTCACCGTTTGCCGAAACCGACATGAAGGACACCTTC. Its translation is CASSPFAETDMKDTF.

The rearrangement links TRBV28 to TRBJ2-1, with 7 bases fitting TRBD1. The length of the CDR3 is 15 residues. The junction had 14 bases not matched to a gene; V was cut back by 5 bases and J by 10 bases. CDR1 and CDR2 (germline): MDHEN, SYDVKM. CDR3 DNA: TGTGCCAGCAGTAACAGGGGTTCTCCACGGGGAGAGCAGTTCTTC. Amino acids: CASSNRGSPRGEQFF.

J is TRBJ2-7 and V is TRBV28; TRBD2 is a possible D gene (5 bases). V lost 3 bases, J lost 2 bases, and 11 bases lay in between. The germline CDR1 and CDR2 sequences are MDHEN and SYDVKM. This CDR3 spans 14 amino acids. The CDR3 region is CASSLTGMTYEQYF. Written as DNA, the CDR3 is TGTGCCAGCAGTTTGACCGGGATGACCTACGAGCAGTACTTC.

This clone was recorded only once. V and J are TRBV7-8 and TRBJ2-3; TRBD1 is a possible D gene (5 bases). V was cut by 7 bases and J by 2 bases, with 25 bases left in between. The CDR3 has 18 residues. The germline V gene encodes CDR1 SGHVS and CDR2 FQNEAQ. DNA of the CDR3: TGTGCCAGCACTGTCTGGTCTAGGGGATCGTTCAACACAGATACGCAGTATTTT. It encodes CASTVWSRGSFNTDTQYF.

The rearrangement joins TRBV10-1 to TRBJ1-6, with 7 bases identical to TRBD1. J gave up 9 bases and V 6 bases, and 5 bases lay outside the gene matches. Germline CDR1 reads WNHNN; CDR2 reads SYGVQD (reference sequence). The CDR3 is made up of 13 amino acids. CDR3 in amino acids: CASSKQGSSPLHF. The CDR3 DNA is TGCGCCAGCAGCAAACAGGGGAGTTCACCCCTCCACTTT.

The chain links TRBV27 to TRBJ2-7; 7 bases match TRBD2. J was trimmed by 7 bases and V by 5 bases; bases with no gene match: 26. From germline, CDR1 is MNHEY and CDR2 SMNVEV (reference sequence). CDR3 size: 19 residues. CDR3 nucleotide sequence: TGTGCCAGCAGTATGTTATCGCCCTTGTTAGCGGGCCGGGCGGTAGAGCAGTACTTC. Its translation is CASSMLSPLLAGRAVEQYF.

This clone was detected only once. The rearrangement uses TRBV4-2 and TRBJ2-3, with D possibly being TRBD1 (5 bases). Per the germline V gene, CDR1 is LGHNA and CDR2 is YNFKEQ. This CDR3 has 14 residues. The V end lost 5 bases, the J end lost 3 bases, and 12 bases lay between the germline ends. The CDR3 DNA follows: TGTGCCAGCAGCGTGGACACTTTAACAGATACGCAGTATTTT. Translated: CASSVDTLTDTQYF.

The J gene is TRBJ2-7, the V gene TRBV27; no reliable D call. V was pared by 4 bases and J by 3 bases, with 13 bases between. CDR3 length equals 14 residues. Germline loops: CDR1 MNHEY, CDR2 SMNVEV (reference sequence). The CDR3 region has the DNA TGTGCCAGCAGTTCCCCAACAGCCTACTACGAGCAGTACTTC. It specifies CASSSPTAYYEQYF.

The chain recombines TRBV2 with TRBJ2-1; possibly TRBD2 for D (5 bases). Per germline, CDR1 SNHLY and CDR2 FYNNEI. Trimming left V 5 bases short and J 2 bases short, with 10 bases between. There are 14 residues in the CDR3. The CDR3 DNA sequence: TGTGCCAGCAGTCCCGGACTTCCCTACAATGAGCAGTTCTTC. This codes for CASSPGLPYNEQFF.

The gene calls are TRBV7-9 and TRBJ2-5; tentatively, D is TRBD2 (5 bases). The V end was cut by 5 bases, the J end by 0 bases, with 16 bases between. CDR1 and CDR2 from the germline V gene are SEHNR and FQNEAQ (reference sequence). This CDR3 region has 16 residues. This chain's CDR3 is CASSPLGSVYQETQYF. Written as DNA, the CDR3 is TGTGCCAGCAGCCCCCTGGGGAGCGTTTACCAAGAGACCCAGTACTTC.

This chain uses TRBV5-1 with TRBJ2-2; the match to TRBD1 covers 9 bases. The CDR3 is 17 residues long. J lost 2 bases, V lost 3 bases, and 8 bases had no gene match. Looked up from germline, CDR1 is SGHRS and CDR2 is YFSETQ. Here the CDR3 reads CASSWTGTGSNTGELFF. CDR3 sequence (DNA): TGCGCCAGCAGCTGGACCGGGACAGGGTCCAACACCGGGGAGCTGTTTTTT.

V usage is TRBV12-5 and J usage is TRBJ2-3; 13 nucleotides agree with TRBD2. Losses at the gene ends were 5 bases for V and 6 bases for J; bases not matched to a gene: 11. Germline V CDR1 and CDR2: LGHNT, FRNRAP. The CDR3 has 17 amino acids. The CDR3 DNA sequence: TGTGCTAGTGGTCCAGGGGTACTAGCGGGAGGGCGGGATACGCAGTATTTT. As protein: CASGPGVLAGGRDTQYF.

There are a few counts of this clone. The chain employs TRBV30 and TRBJ1-1; no clear D. The V gene lost 0 bases and the J gene lost 5 bases, with 16 bases spanning the gap. The CDR3 runs 15 residues. The germline gives CDR1 GTSNPN, CDR2 SVGIG (reference sequence). CDR3 DNA sequence: TGTGCCTGGAGTGTTGGACCCGATTGGAGGACTGAAGCTTTCTTT. This sequence encodes CAWSVGPDWRTEAFF.

The chain joins TRBV4-1 to TRBJ1-5; 9 nucleotides align to TRBD1. CDR1 and CDR2 from the germline V gene are MGHRA and YSYEKL. V was clipped by 1 base and J by 7 bases; unmatched bases: 5. CDR3 length equals 15 residues. Here the CDR3 reads CASSQVGQGGQPQHF. CDR3 DNA: TGCGCCAGCAGCCAAGTGGGACAGGGCGGCCAGCCCCAGCATTTT.

The chain links TRBV6-6 to TRBJ2-7, with TRBD1 matching over 10 bases. The CDR3 runs to 14 residues. Looked up from germline, CDR1 is MNHNY and CDR2 is SVGAGI (reference sequence). V lost 2 bases to trimming and J lost 2 bases; unmatched junction nucleotides: 0. The CDR3 spells CASSYGTGAYEQYF. The DNA for the CDR3 is TGTGCCAGCAGTTACGGGACAGGGGCCTACGAGCAGTACTTC.

The rearrangement links TRBV7-2 to TRBJ2-7, with a tentative D call TRBD2 (5 bases). Germline-derived CDR1 and CDR2 are SGHTA and FQGNSA. Trimming cost V 5 bases and J 6 bases, with 17 bases left between them. The length of the CDR3 is 14 residues. The CDR3 protein is CASSPGVERGEQYF. The CDR3 nucleotides are TGTGCCAGCAGCCCCGGGGTAGAACGGGGCGAGCAGTACTTC.

This clone occurred once. The chain uses TRBV12-3 or TRBV12-4 and TRBJ2-5; the D gene is possibly TRBD2 (6 bases). This CDR3 has 13 amino acids. V was trimmed by 5 bases and J by 2 bases, leaving 9 bases between them. For the CDR3, the DNA is TGTGCCAGCAGTGGGGGGTGGCAAGAGACCCAGTACTTC. Amino acid sequence: CASSGGWQETQYF.

V gene TRBV5-4 combines with J gene TRBJ1-2; 7 bases are shared with TRBD1. The CDR3 consists of 13 residues. The germline V gene has CDR1 SGHNT and CDR2 YYREEE (reference sequence). V lost 2 bases to trimming and J lost 3 bases; unmatched junction nucleotides: 1. The DNA of the CDR3 is TGTGCCAGCAGCTTCGACAGGGACTATGGCTACACCTTC. The encoded protein is CASSFDRDYGYTF.

The chain joins TRBV2 to TRBJ1-2; D is unclear. The ends were cut back, 6 bases at V and 0 bases at J, with 8 bases in the middle. The CDR3 is 13 residues long. CDR1 and CDR2 (germline): SNHLY, FYNNEI. This CDR3 reads CASRETANYGYTF. Here the CDR3 DNA reads TGTGCCAGCAGAGAGACTGCTAACTATGGCTACACCTTC. The whole variable domain, filled in from reference TRBV2 and TRBJ1-2, reads EPEVTQTPSHQVTQMGQEVILRCVPISNHLYFYWYRQILGQKVEFLVSFYNNEISEKSEIFDDQFSVERPDGSNFTLKIRSTKLEDSAMYFCASRETANYGYTFGSGTRLTVV.